One and the same sample provided the 22 T cell receptor beta chains below, sequenced in a study of OX40 agonist ivuxolimab in advanced cancers. Only in-frame clones appear in the TCRdb table, and some are missing; sequencing was by immunoSEQ multiplex PCR. This table holds around 44,000 clones, 87% found once. Sequencing used CD4+ or CD8+ T cells sorted from blood, obtained in a trial of the OX40 agonist ivuxolimab. The source of these receptors is an adult with an advanced solid tumor such as melanoma, head and neck, liver or kidney cancer.

Remarks on this clone: Other nucleotide sequences in the sample specify the same CDR3. The rearrangement joins TRBV11-2 to TRBJ2-7; D call uncertain. CDR1 SGHAT and CDR2 FQNNGV come from the germline V gene. CDR3 size: 14 residues. Trimming stripped 1 base from V and 2 bases from J, with 9 bases between. The CDR3 spells CASSLGLGTYEQYF. Written as DNA, the CDR3 is TGTGCCAGCAGCTTAGGGCTAGGAACCTACGAGCAGTACTTC.

CDR3 sequence (DNA): TGTGCCAGCAGCTTCGGGTTGGGGAAAACTGAAGCTTTCTTT. This sequence encodes CASSFGLGKTEAFF. The chain couples TRBV5-4 to TRBJ1-1; D unclear. The length of the CDR3 is 14 residues. Germline V lookup: CDR1 SGHNT, CDR2 YYREEE (reference sequence). Trimming pared 2 bases from V and 5 bases from J, leaving 13 bases between.

The V gene is TRBV7-3, the J gene TRBJ2-1; TRBD2 aligns across 12 bases. J was trimmed by 0 bases and V by 2 bases; bases with no gene match: 11. The germline gives CDR1 SGHTA, CDR2 FQGTGA. The CDR3 loop spans 20 amino acids. The CDR3 sequence: CASSLSPRRTSGISYNEQFF. CDR3 DNA: TGTGCCAGCAGCTTATCTCCCCGTCGGACTAGCGGGATCTCCTACAATGAGCAGTTCTTC.

This chain uses TRBV6-5 with TRBJ1-5; a weak D match, TRBD1 (5 bases). Germline loops: CDR1 MNHEY, CDR2 SVGAGI. The length of the CDR3 is 13 residues. Deletions cut 7 bases from V and 3 bases from J, with 10 bases between. CDR3 residues: CASTGAINQPQHF. The DNA of the CDR3 is TGTGCCAGCACTGGGGCTATCAATCAGCCCCAGCATTTT.

The chain joins TRBV7-3 to TRBJ2-1; D call uncertain. Germline V gene sequence: CDR1 SGHTA, CDR2 FQGTGA. Between the trimmed V and J ends, which lost 2 bases and 9 bases, there was a span of 8 bases. The CDR3 runs 12 residues. CDR3 DNA: TGTGCCAGCAGCTTATCTATAGGTGAGCAGTTCTTC. Translated: CASSLSIGEQFF.

There are a few counts of this clone. One end of the junction does not line up with germline, which may come from a read error. The V gene is TRBV9, the J gene TRBJ2-2, with D tentatively TRBD2 (7 bases). Germline-derived CDR1 and CDR2 are SGDLS and YYNGEE. The CDR3 spans 15 residues. CDR3 sequence: CASSYGGANSGELFF. DNA of the CDR3: TGTGCCAGCAGCTATGGGGGGGCGAACTCCGGGGAGCTGTTTTTT.

This chain uses TRBV7-2 with TRBJ2-1; 8 bases align to TRBD2. The ends lost 5 bases at V and 3 bases at J; junction bases unmatched: 6. The germline CDR1 and CDR2 sequences are SGHTA and FQGNSA. The CDR3 is 15 residues long. CDR3 nucleotides: TGTGCCAGCAGCCCAACTAGCGGCAGCTACAATGAGCAGTTCTTC. This sequence encodes CASSPTSGSYNEQFF.

CDR3 in DNA: TGTGCCAGTAGTATAAGGGGGCGCCATAGCAATCAGCCCCAGCATTTT. It translates to CASSIRGRHSNQPQHF. The rearrangement links TRBV19 to TRBJ1-5, with TRBD1 matching 7 bases. CDR1 is LNHDA and CDR2 is SQIVND in the germline V gene (reference sequence). This CDR3 is built from 16 residues. J gave up 0 bases and V 2 bases, and 4 bases lay outside the gene matches.

This sequence joins TRBV7-9 and TRBJ2-3; D is perhaps TRBD1 or TRBD2 (5 bases each). The CDR3 covers 16 residues. V lost 0 bases to trimming and J lost 3 bases, with 13 bases between them. Germline CDR1 SEHNR, CDR2 FQNEAQ (reference sequence). The CDR3 is CASSLAIGDPTDTQYF. The CDR3 region has the DNA TGTGCCAGCAGCTTAGCCATCGGGGACCCAACAGATACGCAGTATTTT.

This clone has just one count. V and J are TRBV28 and TRBJ1-2; D unresolved. V lost 6 bases, J lost 5 bases, and 10 bases lay in between. The germline CDR1 and CDR2 sequences are MDHEN and SYDVKM. The CDR3 is made up of 12 amino acids. The CDR3 sequence is CASSFMGYGYTF. DNA of the CDR3: TGTGCCAGCAGCTTTATGGGGTATGGCTACACCTTC.

V gene TRBV6-1 combines with J gene TRBJ1-5; TRBD1 matches 7 bases. The germline V gene encodes CDR1 MNHNS and CDR2 SASEGT. There are 21 residues in the CDR3. V lost 2 bases to trimming and J lost 0 bases; unmatched junction nucleotides: 19. CDR3 sequence reads: CASSEWVTGLSTSYSNQPQHF. Here the CDR3 DNA reads TGTGCCAGCAGTGAATGGGTGACAGGGTTGTCAACATCTTATAGCAATCAGCCCCAGCATTTT.

J is TRBJ2-2 and V is TRBV29-1; possible D gene TRBD2, 5 bases. V was clipped by 7 bases and J by 5 bases, with 23 bases between them. Germline CDR1 and CDR2: SQVTM and ANQGSEA. The CDR3 length is 16 residues. This chain's CDR3 is CSDIPRTSGRTGELFF. The CDR3, as DNA: TGCAGCGACATTCCTAGGACCAGCGGACGGACCGGGGAGCTGTTTTTT.

V is TRBV9 and J is TRBJ2-5; D tentatively fits TRBD1 or TRBD2 (5 bases each). Trimming removed 4 bases from V and 5 bases from J, with 18 bases in between. The CDR3 has 15 residues. CDR1 SGDLS and CDR2 YYNGEE come from the germline V gene. CDR3 sequence (DNA): TGTGCCAGCAGCACCCGGGACCGTCCGGATGAGACCCAGTACTTC. It translates to CASSTRDRPDETQYF.

This clone has only one observation. The chain carries TRBV30 and TRBJ2-5, with D tentatively TRBD2 (5 bases). The CDR3 sequence is 12 residues long. V gave up 0 bases and J gave up 4 bases, with 6 bases separating them. Germline V gene sequence: CDR1 GTSNPN, CDR2 SVGIG (reference sequence). CDR3 amino acids: CAWSVLGETQYF. The CDR3 nucleotides read TGTGCCTGGAGTGTACTAGGAGAGACCCAGTACTTC.

This sequence joins TRBV27 and TRBJ2-1; D ambiguous. The V gene's germline CDR1 is MNHEY and CDR2 SMNVEV (reference sequence). V lost 6 bases, J lost 0 bases, and 6 bases lay in between. The CDR3 is made up of 13 amino acids. The CDR3 spells CASRAVSYNEQFF. The CDR3, as DNA: TGTGCCAGCAGGGCGGTCTCCTACAATGAGCAGTTCTTC.

The chain couples TRBV14 to TRBJ1-5, with D hard to call. This CDR3 comprises 15 residues. Germline V gene sequence: CDR1 SGHDN, CDR2 FVKESK. V shed 3 bases and J shed 3 bases, with 12 bases lying between them. CDR3 sequence: CASSHREEDNQPQHF. As DNA, the CDR3 is TGTGCCAGCAGCCACCGGGAGGAGGACAATCAGCCCCAGCATTTT. The full variable domain, in which reference TRBV14 and TRBJ1-5 provide the parts outside the CDR3, is EAGVTQFPSHSVIEKGQTVTLRCDPISGHDNLYWYRRVMGKEIKFLLHFVKESKQDESGMPNNRFLAERTGGTYSTLKVQPAELEDSGVYFCASSHREEDNQPQHFGDGTRLSIL.

The table lists this clone with a few counts. The CDR3 is CASKDPNIRQPQHF. CDR3 DNA sequence: TGTGCCAGCAAAGATCCGAATATCCGTCAGCCCCAGCATTTT. The chain recombines TRBV28 with TRBJ1-5; D gene ambiguous. This CDR3 is built from 14 residues. Per the germline V gene, CDR1 is MDHEN and CDR2 is SYDVKM. V was shortened by 7 bases and J by 6 bases, with 16 bases between the two germline ends.

The CDR3 region has the DNA TGTGCCAGCAGTCCCCGGAGCAGGGGAGACACTGAAGCTTTCTTT. Its translation is CASSPRSRGDTEAFF. The chain joins TRBV27 to TRBJ1-1, with a weak D call TRBD1 (6 bases). Germline loops: CDR1 MNHEY, CDR2 SMNVEV (reference sequence). CDR3 length: 15 amino acids. The V and J ends lost 5 bases and 3 bases respectively, with 16 bases between them.

The sample holds one count of this clone. The CDR3 here is CASKKDGNTGELFF. For the CDR3, the DNA is TGTGCCAGCAAGAAGGACGGAAACACCGGGGAGCTGTTTTTT. V and J are TRBV2 and TRBJ2-2; no clear D. Trimming cost V 7 bases and J 2 bases, with 11 bases left between them. The CDR3 runs to 14 residues. Germline assignment: CDR1 SNHLY and CDR2 FYNNEI.

The chain carries TRBV10-1 and TRBJ2-5; maybe TRBD1 (6 bases). Germline lookup yields CDR1 WNHNN and CDR2 SYGVQD (reference sequence). Between the trimmed V and J ends, which lost 3 bases and 1 base, there was a span of 12 bases. CDR3 length: 15 residues. The CDR3 loop reads CASSENGQLQETQYF. CDR3 in DNA: TGCGCCAGCAGTGAAAATGGACAGCTCCAAGAGACCCAGTACTTC.

This clone was recorded a few times. The chain is built from TRBV11-2 and TRBJ2-3; D gene unclear. The germline V and J ends were trimmed by 1 base and 5 bases, with 7 bases remaining between them. The CDR3 runs 13 residues. CDR1 is SGHAT and CDR2 is FQNNGV in the germline V gene. CDR3 protein: CASSLAAGDTQYF. CDR3 bases: TGTGCCAGCAGCTTAGCCGCCGGAGATACGCAGTATTTT.

This clone was seen only once. The CDR3 reads CASSVGADSFSSYEQYF. DNA of the CDR3: TGTGCCAGCAGCGTAGGAGCAGACAGCTTCAGCTCCTACGAGCAGTACTTC. The V call is TRBV9, the J call TRBJ2-7; a weak D match, TRBD1 (5 bases). With 0 bases removed from V and 0 bases from J, the gap between germline ends came to 16 bases. The germline gives CDR1 SGDLS, CDR2 YYNGEE. CDR3 size: 17 residues.